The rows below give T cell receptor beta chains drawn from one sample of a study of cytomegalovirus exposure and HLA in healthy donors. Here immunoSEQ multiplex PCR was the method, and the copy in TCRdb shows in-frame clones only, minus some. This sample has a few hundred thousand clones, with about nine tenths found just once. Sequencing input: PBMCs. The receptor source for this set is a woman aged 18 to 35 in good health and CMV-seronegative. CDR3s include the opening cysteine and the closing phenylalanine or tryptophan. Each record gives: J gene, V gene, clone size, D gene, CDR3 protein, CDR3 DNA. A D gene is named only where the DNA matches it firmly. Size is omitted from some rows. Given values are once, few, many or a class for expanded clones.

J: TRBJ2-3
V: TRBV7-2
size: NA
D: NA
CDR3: CASSTTLYRVSDTQYF
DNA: TGTGCCAGCAGCACCACGTTATACAGGGTATCGGATACGCAGTATTTT

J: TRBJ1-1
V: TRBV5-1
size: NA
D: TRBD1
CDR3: CASSSRTGRNTEAFF
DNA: TGCGCCAGCAGTTCGAGGACAGGACGGAACACTGAAGCTTTCTTT

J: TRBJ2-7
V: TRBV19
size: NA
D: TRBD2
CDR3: CASSVRLAGYYEQYF
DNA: TGTGCCAGTAGTGTCCGACTAGCGGGATACTACGAGCAGTACTTC

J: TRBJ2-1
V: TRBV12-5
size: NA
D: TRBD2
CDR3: CASGLILAGGAYSYNEQFF
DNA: TGTGCTAGTGGTTTGATTCTAGCGGGAGGGGCGTACTCCTACAATGAGCAGTTCTTC

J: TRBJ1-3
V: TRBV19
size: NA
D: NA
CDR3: CASSKGTIYF
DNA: TGTGCCAGTAGTAAGGGGACCATATATTTT

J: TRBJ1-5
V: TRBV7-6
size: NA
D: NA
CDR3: CASSLGGDYQPQHF
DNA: TGTGCCAGCAGCTTAGGTGGAGACTATCAGCCCCAGCATTTT

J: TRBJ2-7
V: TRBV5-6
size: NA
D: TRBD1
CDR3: CASSAPGQGYEQYF
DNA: TGTGCCAGCAGCGCACCGGGACAGGGGTACGAGCAGTACTTC

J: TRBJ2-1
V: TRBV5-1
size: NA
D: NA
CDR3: CASSLLDTNEQFF
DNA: TGCGCCAGCAGCTTGCTAGATACAAATGAGCAGTTCTTC

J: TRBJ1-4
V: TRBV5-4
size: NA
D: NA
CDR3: CASSRPGVGLFF
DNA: TGTGCCAGCAGCCGGCCGGGGGTAGGACTGTTTTTT

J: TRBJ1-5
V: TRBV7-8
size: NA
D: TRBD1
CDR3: CASSLAQGEMFIGSNQPQHF
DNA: TGTGCCAGCAGCTTAGCGCAGGGGGAGATGTTTATTGGAAGCAATCAGCCCCAGCATTTT

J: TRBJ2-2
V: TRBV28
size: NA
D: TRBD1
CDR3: CASSFHPGGAAGYNTGELFF
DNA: TGTGCCAGCAGTTTCCACCCAGGGGGCGCCGCAGGTTATAACACCGGGGAGCTGTTTTTT

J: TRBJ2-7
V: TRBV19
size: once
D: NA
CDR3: CASRWQGGYEQYF
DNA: TGTGCCAGTAGGTGGCAGGGGGGTTACGAGCAGTACTTC

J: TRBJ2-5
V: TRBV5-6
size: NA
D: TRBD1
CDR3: CASSLEGQNWETQYF
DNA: TGTGCCAGCAGCTTGGAGGGACAGAATTGGGAGACCCAGTACTTC

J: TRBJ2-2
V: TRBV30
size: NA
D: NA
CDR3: CAWTGGNTGELFF
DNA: TGTGCCTGGACCGGGGGGAACACCGGGGAGCTGTTTTTT

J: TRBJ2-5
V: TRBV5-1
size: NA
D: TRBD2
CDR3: CASSLDLAGVWETQYF
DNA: TGCGCCAGCAGCTTGGATCTAGCGGGAGTGTGGGAGACCCAGTACTTC

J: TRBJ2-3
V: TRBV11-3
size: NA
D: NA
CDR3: CASSLEGVTDTQYF
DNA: TGTGCCAGCAGCTTAGAAGGGGTGACAGATACGCAGTATTTT

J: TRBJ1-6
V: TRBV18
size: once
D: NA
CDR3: CASSPNVLRLLNNSPLHF
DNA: TGTGCCAGCTCACCAAACGTCTTGCGTCTCTTAAATAATTCACCCCTCCACTTT

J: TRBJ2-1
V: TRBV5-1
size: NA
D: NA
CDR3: CASSLGQGLANEQFF
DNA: TGCGCCAGCAGCTTGGGACAGGGACTGGCGAATGAGCAGTTCTTC

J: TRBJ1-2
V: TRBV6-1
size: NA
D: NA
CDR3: CASEGGNGGYTF
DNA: TGTGCCAGCGAAGGGGGAAATGGTGGCTACACCTTC

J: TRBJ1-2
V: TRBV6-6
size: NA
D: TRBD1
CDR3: CASSRGQENYGYTF
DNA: TGTGCCAGCAGTCGCGGACAGGAAAACTATGGCTACACCTTC

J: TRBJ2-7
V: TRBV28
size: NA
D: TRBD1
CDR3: CASSWGQPYEQYF
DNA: TGTGCCAGCAGTTGGGGACAGCCCTACGAGCAGTACTTC

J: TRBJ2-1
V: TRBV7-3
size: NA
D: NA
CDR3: CASSLTPSANSYNEQFF
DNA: TGTGCCAGCAGCTTAACGCCTAGCGCAAACTCCTACAATGAGCAGTTCTTC

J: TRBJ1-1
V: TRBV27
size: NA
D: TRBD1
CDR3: CASSLSTGGIVTEAFF
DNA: TGTGCCAGCAGTCTCTCGACAGGGGGGATAGTCACTGAAGCTTTCTTT

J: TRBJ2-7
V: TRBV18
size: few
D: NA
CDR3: CASSPSSYEQYF
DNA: TGTGCCAGCTCACCGAGCTCCTACGAGCAGTACTTC

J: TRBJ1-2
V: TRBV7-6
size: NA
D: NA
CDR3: CASSLNPGLANYGYTF
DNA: TGTGCCAGCAGCTTAAACCCGGGGTTGGCTAACTATGGCTACACCTTC

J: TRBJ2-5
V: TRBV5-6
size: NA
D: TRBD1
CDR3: CASSRTGTQETQYF
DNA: TGTGCCAGCAGCAGGACAGGAACTCAAGAGACCCAGTACTTC

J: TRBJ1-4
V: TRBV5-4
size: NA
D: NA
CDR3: CASSRTQAGGKLFF
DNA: TGTGCCAGCAGCCGGACACAGGCGGGGGGAAAACTGTTTTTT

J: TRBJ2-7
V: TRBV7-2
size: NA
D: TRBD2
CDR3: CASSLAGTSGEQYF
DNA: TGTGCCAGCAGCTTAGCAGGGACTAGCGGAGAGCAGTACTTC

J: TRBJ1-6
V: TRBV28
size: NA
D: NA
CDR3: CASNVGRGMNYNSPLHF
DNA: TGTGCCAGCAATGTTGGAAGGGGAATGAACTATAATTCACCCCTCCACTTT

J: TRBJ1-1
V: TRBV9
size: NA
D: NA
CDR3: CASSAGTTTFAGYLGAFF
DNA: TGTGCCAGCAGCGCCGGGACAACCACATTCGCTGGTTATTTAGGGGCTTTCTTT

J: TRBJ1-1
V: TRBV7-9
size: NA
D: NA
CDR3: CASSPEGLTNTEAFF
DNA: TGTGCCAGCAGCCCGGAGGGGCTGACGAACACTGAAGCTTTCTTT

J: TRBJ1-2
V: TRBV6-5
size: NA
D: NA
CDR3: CASRKGEGYTF
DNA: TGTGCCAGCAGGAAGGGAGAGGGCTACACCTTC

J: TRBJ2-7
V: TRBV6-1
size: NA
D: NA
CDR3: CASSRSGWEQYF
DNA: TGTGCCAGCAGCCGATCAGGGTGGGAGCAGTACTTC

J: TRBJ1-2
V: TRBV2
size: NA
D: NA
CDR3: CASSDPTGFGGYTF
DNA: TGTGCCAGCAGTGACCCAACAGGGTTCGGGGGCTACACCTTC

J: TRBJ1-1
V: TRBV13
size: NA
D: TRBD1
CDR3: CASSLPGTVNTEAFF
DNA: TGTGCCAGCAGCTTACCCGGGACAGTGAACACTGAAGCTTTCTTT

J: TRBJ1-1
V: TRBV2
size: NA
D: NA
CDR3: CASSGVNTEAFF
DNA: TGTGCCAGCAGTGGAGTGAACACTGAAGCTTTCTTT

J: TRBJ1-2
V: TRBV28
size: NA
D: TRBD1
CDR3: CASSSGTGIPVGYGYTF
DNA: TGTGCCAGCAGTTCCGGGACAGGGATCCCCGTTGGGTATGGCTACACCTTC

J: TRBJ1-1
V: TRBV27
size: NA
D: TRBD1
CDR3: CASTTFRQGLTEAFF
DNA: TGTGCCAGCACCACCTTCAGACAGGGTCTCACTGAAGCTTTCTTT

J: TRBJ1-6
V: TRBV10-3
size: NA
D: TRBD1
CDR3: CAISDRAVSPLHF
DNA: TGTGCCATCTCGGACAGGGCGGTTTCACCCCTCCACTTT

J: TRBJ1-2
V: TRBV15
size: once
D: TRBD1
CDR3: CATSSWDSQPLDGYTF
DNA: TGTGCCACCAGCTCCTGGGACAGTCAACCCCTCGATGGCTACACCTTC

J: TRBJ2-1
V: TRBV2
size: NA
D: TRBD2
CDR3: CASMIPGLAGGDPYNEQFF
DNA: TGTGCCAGCATGATCCCGGGACTAGCGGGCGGGGACCCCTACAATGAGCAGTTCTTC

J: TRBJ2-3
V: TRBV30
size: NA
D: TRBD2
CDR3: CGSGSGTDTQYF
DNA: TGTGGAAGCGGGAGCGGGACAGATACGCAGTATTTT

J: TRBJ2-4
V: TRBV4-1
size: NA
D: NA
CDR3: CASSQDTRLAKNIQYF
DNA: TGCGCCAGCAGCCAAGATACTCGATTAGCCAAAAACATTCAGTACTTC

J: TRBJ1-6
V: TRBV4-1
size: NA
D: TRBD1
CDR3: CASRTRGDNSPLHF
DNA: TGCGCCAGCAGGACCAGGGGGGACAATTCACCCCTCCACTTT

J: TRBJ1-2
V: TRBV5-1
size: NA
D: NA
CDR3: CASSLLPAGGEYGYTF
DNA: TGCGCCAGCAGCTTGTTACCCGCTGGGGGGGAATATGGCTACACCTTC

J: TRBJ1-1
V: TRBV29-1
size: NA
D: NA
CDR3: CSVEEGPSGGAEAFF
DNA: TGCAGCGTTGAAGAGGGCCCCTCGGGGGGGGCAGAAGCTTTCTTT

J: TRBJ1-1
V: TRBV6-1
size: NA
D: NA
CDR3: CASTPPAAAFF
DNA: TGTGCCAGCACTCCCCCGGCAGCGGCTTTCTTT

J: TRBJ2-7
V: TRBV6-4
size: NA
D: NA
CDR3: CASPGTAYYEQYF
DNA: TGTGCCAGCCCAGGCACCGCTTACTACGAGCAGTACTTC

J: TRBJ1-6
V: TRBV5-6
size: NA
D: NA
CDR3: CASSLSVVPGNSPLHF
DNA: TGTGCCAGCAGCTTGTCCGTTGTACCGGGGAACTCACCCCTCCACTTT

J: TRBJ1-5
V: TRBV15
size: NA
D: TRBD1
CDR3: CATSRRDRAWNQPQHF
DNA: TGTGCCACCAGCAGGCGGGACAGGGCTTGGAATCAGCCCCAGCATTTT

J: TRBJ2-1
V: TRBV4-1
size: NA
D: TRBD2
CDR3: CASSLLAGGGTEQFF
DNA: TGCGCCAGCAGCCTCTTAGCGGGGGGGGGAACTGAGCAGTTCTTC